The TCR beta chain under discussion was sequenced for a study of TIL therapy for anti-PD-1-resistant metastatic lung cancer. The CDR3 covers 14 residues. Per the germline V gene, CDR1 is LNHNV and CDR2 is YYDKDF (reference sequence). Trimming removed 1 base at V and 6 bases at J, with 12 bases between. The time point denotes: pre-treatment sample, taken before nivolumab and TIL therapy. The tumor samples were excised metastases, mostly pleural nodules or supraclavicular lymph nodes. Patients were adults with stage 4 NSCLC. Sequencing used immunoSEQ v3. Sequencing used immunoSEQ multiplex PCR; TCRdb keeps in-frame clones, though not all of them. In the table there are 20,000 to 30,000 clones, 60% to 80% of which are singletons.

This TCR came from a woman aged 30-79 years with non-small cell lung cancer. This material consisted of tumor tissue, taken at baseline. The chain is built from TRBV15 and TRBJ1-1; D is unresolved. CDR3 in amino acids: CATSRVPGRPEAFF. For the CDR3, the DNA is TGTGCCACCAGCAGAGTGCCGGGGAGGCCTGAAGCTTTCTTT.